Presented here are 4 T cell receptor beta chains from one specimen sequenced in a study of cytomegalovirus exposure and HLA in healthy donors. TCRdb keeps only in-frame clones here, not all; method: immunoSEQ multiplex PCR. There are more than 300,000 clones in the sample; about nine tenths occur only once, and under 0.9% lies in the top ten. The sample taken for sequencing was PBMCs. Receptor source: a woman aged 18-35 years in good health and CMV-seronegative.

This chain joins TRBV6-5 and TRBJ2-7; 9 nucleotides agree with TRBD1. The V segment lost 6 bases and the J segment 0 bases; nucleotides outside the gene matches: 3. Germline V gene data show CDR1 as MNHEY and CDR2 as SVGAGI. The CDR3 has 14 residues. Here the CDR3 DNA reads TGTGCCAGCAGACCGGGACAGGGCTCCTACGAGCAGTACTTC. Residues: CASRPGQGSYEQYF.

The rearrangement links TRBV9 to TRBJ1-1; maybe TRBD1 (6 bases). The CDR3 is 15 amino acids. CDR1 is SGDLS, CDR2 YYNGEE, per germline. V was trimmed by 0 bases and J by 1 base, leaving 10 bases between them. The CDR3 DNA is TGTGCCAGCAGCGTAGCTGGGACACCGAACACTGAAGCTTTCTTT. It codes for CASSVAGTPNTEAFF.

V usage is TRBV7-8 and J usage is TRBJ2-7; D gene ambiguous. The CDR3 spans 16 residues. The V and J ends lost 1 base and 7 bases respectively, with 20 bases between them. Germline CDR1 is SGHVS and CDR2 is FQNEAQ. The CDR3 nucleotides read TGTGCCAGCAGCTTAGAAGAGCATAGTCGCCCGAGGGAGCAGTACTTC. Its translation is CASSLEEHSRPREQYF.

The rearrangement links TRBV2 to TRBJ2-7; D possibly corresponds to TRBD1 (6 bases). V lost 10 bases to trimming and J lost 1 base, with 26 bases between them. In germline, CDR1 is SNHLY, CDR2 FYNNEI. The CDR3 is made up of 17 amino acids. CDR3 in amino acids: CATATGFGLKPSYEQYF. DNA for the CDR3: TGTGCCACCGCGACAGGATTTGGCCTCAAGCCGTCCTACGAGCAGTACTTC.